These 10 T cell receptor beta chains were sequenced from one sample in a study of T cells after yellow fever vaccination. TCRdb reprocessed the 5' RACE reads via MiXCR and lists one record per CDR3 protein. The table records a few hundred thousand distinct CDR3 sequences, 6.5% to 8.5% of them present only once. Specimen: CD4+ T cells sorted from PBMCs, collected 15 days after the yellow fever booster vaccination. The receptors derive from a young man who received the YFV17D yellow fever vaccine.

This clonotype was seen repeatedly, ten times or more. V and J are TRBV12-3 or TRBV12-4 and TRBJ2-5; D is ambiguous. The CDR3 has 15 amino acids. V was shortened by 5 bases and J by 5 bases, with 18 bases between the two germline ends. The CDR3 DNA reads as TGTGCCAGCAGTGTGAGAGGATTTAATTCGGAGACCCAGTACTTC. Its translation is CASSVRGFNSETQYF.

The rearrangement links TRBV7-2 to TRBJ2-3, with 9 bases identical to TRBD2. V gave up 7 bases and J gave up 6 bases; unmatched junction bases: 5. The length of the CDR3 is 13 residues. CDR1 is SGHTA and CDR2 is FQGNSA in the germline V gene. The chain's CDR3 is CASTLLAGDTQYF. The DNA of the CDR3 is TGTGCCAGCACCCTCCTAGCGGGGGATACGCAGTATTTT.

This clonotype was seen a handful of times. The chain is built from TRBV15 and TRBJ2-7; 7 bases line up with TRBD1. The V gene's germline CDR1 is LNHNV and CDR2 YYDKDF (reference sequence). V shed 0 bases, J shed 3 bases, and the junction held 5 bases outside the gene matches. This CDR3 is 15 amino acids long. The CDR3 loop is CATSREWDSFYEQYF. DNA for the CDR3: TGTGCCACCAGCAGAGAATGGGACAGCTTCTACGAGCAGTACTTC.

This clonotype was picked up one time. The chain links TRBV6-1 to TRBJ1-2; 9 bases agree with TRBD1. CDR3 length: 15 amino acids. Germline lookup yields CDR1 MNHNS and CDR2 SASEGT. V lost 2 bases, J lost 5 bases, and 6 bases stayed unmatched. CDR3 sequence: CASSESDRGLYGYTF. As DNA, the CDR3 is TGTGCCAGCAGTGAATCTGACAGGGGGTTGTATGGCTACACCTTC.

The chain combines TRBV11-2 with TRBJ1-1, with D unclear. Germline-derived CDR1 and CDR2 are SGHAT and FQNNGV. The CDR3 sequence is 17 residues long. Trimming shortened V by 5 bases and J by 1 base, and 20 bases separated the two germline ends. CDR3 sequence (DNA): TGTGCCAGCAGCACTAAAAGGCGACTTTCAGGGAACACTGAAGCTTTCTTT. Residues: CASSTKRRLSGNTEAFF. Based on the CDR3 plus reference TRBV11-2 and TRBJ1-1, the full variable domain is EAGVAQSPRYKIIEKRQSVAFWCNPISGHATLYWYQQILGQGPKLLIQFQNNGVVDDSQLPKDRFSAERLKGVDSTLKIQPAKLEDSAVYLCASSTKRRLSGNTEAFFGQGTRLTVV.

The genes are TRBV10-2 and TRBJ2-7; TRBD2 matches 8 bases. The J segment lost 6 bases and the V segment lost 4 bases, leaving 8 bases of the junction unmatched. Per germline, CDR1 WSHSY and CDR2 SAAADI. The CDR3 has 14 residues. The CDR3 nucleotides read TGCGCCAGCAGTGGCCCAGGGACTAGTCGCGAGCAGTACTTC. As protein: CASSGPGTSREQYF.

Here the CDR3 DNA reads TGTGCCAGCAGCTCGGGACTAGCGAGGTTCGAGACCCAGTACTTC. This codes for CASSSGLARFETQYF. The chain is built from TRBV7-8 and TRBJ2-5, with 10 bases identical to TRBD2. V shed 4 bases and J 5 bases; nucleotides not matched to a gene: 7. This CDR3 is built from 15 residues. CDR1 and CDR2 from the germline V gene are SGHVS and FQNEAQ. The full variable domain, its missing parts supplied by reference TRBV7-8 and TRBJ2-5, is GAGVSQSPRYKVAKRGQDVALRCDPISGHVSLFWYQQALGQGPEFLTYFQNEAQLDKSGLPSDRFFAERPEGSVSTLKIQRTQQEDSAVYLCASSSGLARFETQYFGPGTRLLVL.

The sample holds a few counts of this clonotype. V gene TRBV7-2 combines with J gene TRBJ2-3; TRBD1 might be the D (7 bases). The length of the CDR3 is 16 residues. Trimming shortened V by 5 bases and J by 4 bases, and 19 bases separated the two germline ends. Germline CDR1 and CDR2: SGHTA and FQGNSA. The CDR3 nucleotides are TGTGCCAGCAGCGCTCAGGGGGGCCTCGGGCCAGATACGCAGTATTTT. This codes for CASSAQGGLGPDTQYF.

This clonotype was counted many times. The chain is built from TRBV20-1 and TRBJ2-7; D is uncertain. V lost 4 bases and J 0 bases, leaving 10 bases between the germline ends. CDR1 is DFQATT and CDR2 is SNEGSKA in the germline V gene (reference sequence). This CDR3 has 13 amino acids. CDR3 DNA sequence: TGCAGTGCTACTGGTCGGGCCTCCTACGAGCAGTACTTC. It is translated as CSATGRASYEQYF.

The chain couples TRBV12-2 to TRBJ2-7; the table's D call of TRBD1 was not tested on the DNA. TRBV12-2 counts as a pseudogene. The CDR3 is 15 amino acids. CDR3 in amino acids: CASRRRGARGYEQYF. CDR3 bases: TGTGCAAGTCGCCGCCGAGGAGCCAGGGGCTACGAGCAGTACTTC.